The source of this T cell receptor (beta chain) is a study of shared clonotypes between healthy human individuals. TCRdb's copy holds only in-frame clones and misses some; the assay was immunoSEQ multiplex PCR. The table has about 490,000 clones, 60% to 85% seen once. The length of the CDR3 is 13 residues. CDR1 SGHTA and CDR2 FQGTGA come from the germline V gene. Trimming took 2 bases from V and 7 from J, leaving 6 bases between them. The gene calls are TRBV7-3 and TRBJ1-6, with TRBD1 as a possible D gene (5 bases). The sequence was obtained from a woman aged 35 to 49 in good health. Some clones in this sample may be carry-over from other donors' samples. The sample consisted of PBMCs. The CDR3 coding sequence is TGTGCCAGCAGCTTACGACAGAATTCACCCCTCCACTTT. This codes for CASSLRQNSPLHF.